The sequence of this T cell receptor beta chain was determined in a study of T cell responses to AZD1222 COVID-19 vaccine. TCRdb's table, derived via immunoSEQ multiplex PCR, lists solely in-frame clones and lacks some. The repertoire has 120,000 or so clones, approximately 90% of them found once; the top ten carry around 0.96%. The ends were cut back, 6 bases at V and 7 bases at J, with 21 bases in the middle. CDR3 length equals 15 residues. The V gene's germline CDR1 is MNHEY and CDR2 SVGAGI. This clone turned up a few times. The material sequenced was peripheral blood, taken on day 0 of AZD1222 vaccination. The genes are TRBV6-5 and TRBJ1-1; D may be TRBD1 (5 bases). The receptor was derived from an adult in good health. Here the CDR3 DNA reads TGTGCCAGCAGACTATCTCAGGGTGGCAGGAATGAAGCTTTCTTT. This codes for CASRLSQGGRNEAFF.